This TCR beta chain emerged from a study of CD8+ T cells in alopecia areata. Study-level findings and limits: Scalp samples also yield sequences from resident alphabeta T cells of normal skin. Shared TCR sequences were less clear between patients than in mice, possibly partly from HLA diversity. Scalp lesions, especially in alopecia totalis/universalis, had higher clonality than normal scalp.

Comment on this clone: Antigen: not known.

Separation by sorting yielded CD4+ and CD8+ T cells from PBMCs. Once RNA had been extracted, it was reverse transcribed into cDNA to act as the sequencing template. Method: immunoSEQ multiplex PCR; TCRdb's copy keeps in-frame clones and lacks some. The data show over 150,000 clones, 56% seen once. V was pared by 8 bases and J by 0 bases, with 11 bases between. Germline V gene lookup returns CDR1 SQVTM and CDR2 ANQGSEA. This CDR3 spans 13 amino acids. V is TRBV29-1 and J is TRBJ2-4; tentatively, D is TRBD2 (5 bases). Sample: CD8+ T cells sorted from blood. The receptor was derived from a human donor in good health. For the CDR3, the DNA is TGCAGCCCGGACTCCCTAGCCAAAAACATTCAGTACTTC. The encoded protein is CSPDSLAKNIQYF.